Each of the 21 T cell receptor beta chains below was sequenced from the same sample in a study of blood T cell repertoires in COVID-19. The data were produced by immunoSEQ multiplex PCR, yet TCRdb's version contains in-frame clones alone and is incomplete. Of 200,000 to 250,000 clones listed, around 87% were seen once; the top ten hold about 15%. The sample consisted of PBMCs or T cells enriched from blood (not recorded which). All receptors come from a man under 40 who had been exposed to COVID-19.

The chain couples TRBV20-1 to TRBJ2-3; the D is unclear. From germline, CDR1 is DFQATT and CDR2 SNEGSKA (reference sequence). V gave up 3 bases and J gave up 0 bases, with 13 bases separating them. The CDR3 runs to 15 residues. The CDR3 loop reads CSASSRESSTDTQYF. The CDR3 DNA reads TGCAGTGCTAGTTCGCGCGAGTCCAGCACAGATACGCAGTATTTT.

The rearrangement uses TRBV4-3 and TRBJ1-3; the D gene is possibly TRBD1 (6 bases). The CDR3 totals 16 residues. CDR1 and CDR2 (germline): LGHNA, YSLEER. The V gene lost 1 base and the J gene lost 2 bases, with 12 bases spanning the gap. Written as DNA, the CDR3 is TGCGCCAGCAGCCAAGTCGCGACAGGAGCTGGAAACACCATATATTTT. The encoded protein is CASSQVATGAGNTIYF.

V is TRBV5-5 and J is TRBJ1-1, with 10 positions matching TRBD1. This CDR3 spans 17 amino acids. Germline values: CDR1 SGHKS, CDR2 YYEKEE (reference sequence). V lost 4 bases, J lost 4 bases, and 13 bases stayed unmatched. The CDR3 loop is CASSIPPGQGSGTEAFF. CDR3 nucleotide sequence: TGTGCCAGCAGCATACCACCGGGACAGGGGTCTGGCACTGAAGCTTTCTTT.

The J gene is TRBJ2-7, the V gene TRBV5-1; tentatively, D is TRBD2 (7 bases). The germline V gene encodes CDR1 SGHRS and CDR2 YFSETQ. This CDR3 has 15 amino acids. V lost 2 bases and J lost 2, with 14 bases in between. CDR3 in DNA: TGCGCCAGCAGCTTTCTCGCGGGGGACACCTACGAGCAGTACTTC. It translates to CASSFLAGDTYEQYF.

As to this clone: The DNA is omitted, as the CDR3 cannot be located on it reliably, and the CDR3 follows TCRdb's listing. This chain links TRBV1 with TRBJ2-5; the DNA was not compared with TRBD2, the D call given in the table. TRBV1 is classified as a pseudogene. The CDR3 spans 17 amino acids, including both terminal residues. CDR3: CTSSQDSRSGLILAQYF.

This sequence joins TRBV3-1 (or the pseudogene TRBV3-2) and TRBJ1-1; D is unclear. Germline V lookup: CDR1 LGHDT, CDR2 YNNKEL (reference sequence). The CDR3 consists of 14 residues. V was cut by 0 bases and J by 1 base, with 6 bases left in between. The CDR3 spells CASSQESRNTEAFF. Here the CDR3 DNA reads TGTGCCAGCAGCCAAGAATCGAGGAACACTGAAGCTTTCTTT.

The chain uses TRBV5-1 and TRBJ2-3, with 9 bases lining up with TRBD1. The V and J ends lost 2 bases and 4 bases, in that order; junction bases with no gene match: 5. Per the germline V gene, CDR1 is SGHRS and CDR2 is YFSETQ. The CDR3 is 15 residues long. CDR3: CASSFGTGWSDTQYF. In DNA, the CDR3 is TGCGCCAGCAGCTTTGGGACAGGGTGGTCAGATACGCAGTATTTT.

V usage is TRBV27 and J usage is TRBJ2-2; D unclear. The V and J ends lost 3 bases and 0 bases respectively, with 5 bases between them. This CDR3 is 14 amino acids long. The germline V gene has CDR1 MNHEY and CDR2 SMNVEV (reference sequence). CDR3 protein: CASSFVTNTGELFF. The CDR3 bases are TGTGCCAGCAGTTTTGTCACGAACACCGGGGAGCTGTTTTTT.

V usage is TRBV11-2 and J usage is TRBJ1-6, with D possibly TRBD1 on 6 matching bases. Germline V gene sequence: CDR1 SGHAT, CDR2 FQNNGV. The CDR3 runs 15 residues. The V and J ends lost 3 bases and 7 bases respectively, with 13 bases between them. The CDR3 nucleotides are TGTGCCAGCAGCTTCTTGACAGGAGAAAATTCACCCCTCCACTTT. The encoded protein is CASSFLTGENSPLHF.

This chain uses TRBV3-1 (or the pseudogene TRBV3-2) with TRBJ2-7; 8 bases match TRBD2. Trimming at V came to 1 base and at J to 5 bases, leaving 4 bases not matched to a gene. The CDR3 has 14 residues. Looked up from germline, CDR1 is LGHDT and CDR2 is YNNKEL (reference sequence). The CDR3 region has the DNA TGTGCCAGCAGCCAAGCCGGGGGGGCCCACGAGCAGTACTTC. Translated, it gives CASSQAGGAHEQYF.

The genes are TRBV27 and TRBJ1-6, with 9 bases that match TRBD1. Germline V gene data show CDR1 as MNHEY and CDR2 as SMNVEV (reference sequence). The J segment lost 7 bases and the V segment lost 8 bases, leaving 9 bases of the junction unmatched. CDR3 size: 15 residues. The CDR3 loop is CASSLPGQGNSPLHF. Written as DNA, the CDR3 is TGTGCCAGCTCCCTTCCGGGACAGGGAAATTCACCCCTCCACTTT.

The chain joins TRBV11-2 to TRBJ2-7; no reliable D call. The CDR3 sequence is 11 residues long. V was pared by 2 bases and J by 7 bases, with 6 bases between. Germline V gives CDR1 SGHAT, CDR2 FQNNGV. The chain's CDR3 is CASSLIEEQYF. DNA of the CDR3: TGTGCCAGCAGCTTAATCGAGGAGCAGTACTTC.

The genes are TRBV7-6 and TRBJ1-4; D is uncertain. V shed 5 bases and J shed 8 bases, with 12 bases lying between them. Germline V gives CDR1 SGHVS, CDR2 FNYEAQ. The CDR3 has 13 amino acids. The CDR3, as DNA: TGTGCCAGCAGCCGATCAGGTGGCGAAAAACTGTTTTTT. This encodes CASSRSGGEKLFF.

Written as DNA, the CDR3 is TGTGCCAGCAGCCGGGGACAGAACACTGAAGCTTTCTTT. This codes for CASSRGQNTEAFF. J is TRBJ1-1 and V is TRBV11-2; TRBD1 is a possible D gene (6 bases). This CDR3 is 13 amino acids long. CDR1 is SGHAT and CDR2 is FQNNGV in the germline V gene. The germline V and J ends were trimmed by 5 bases and 1 base, with 8 bases remaining between them.

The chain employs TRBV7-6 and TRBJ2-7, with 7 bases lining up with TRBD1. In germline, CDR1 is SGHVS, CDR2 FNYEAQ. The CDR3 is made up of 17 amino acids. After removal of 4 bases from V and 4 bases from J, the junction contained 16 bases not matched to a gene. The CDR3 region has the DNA TGTGCCAGCAGCTCGGGCCCTCACAGGGGTTCACGTTACGAGCAGTACTTC. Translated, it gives CASSSGPHRGSRYEQYF.

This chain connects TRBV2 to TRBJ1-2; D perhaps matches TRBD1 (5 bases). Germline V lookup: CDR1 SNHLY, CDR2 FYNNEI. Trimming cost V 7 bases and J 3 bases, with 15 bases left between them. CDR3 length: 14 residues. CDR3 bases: TGTGCCAGCAAGCCCAGGGTGGAAGACTATGGCTACACCTTC. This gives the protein CASKPRVEDYGYTF.

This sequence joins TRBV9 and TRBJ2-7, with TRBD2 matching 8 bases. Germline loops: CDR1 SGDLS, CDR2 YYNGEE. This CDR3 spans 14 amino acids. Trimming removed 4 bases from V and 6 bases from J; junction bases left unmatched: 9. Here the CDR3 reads CASSPKERGSEQYF. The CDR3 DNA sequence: TGTGCCAGCAGCCCTAAAGAGCGGGGGTCCGAGCAGTACTTC.

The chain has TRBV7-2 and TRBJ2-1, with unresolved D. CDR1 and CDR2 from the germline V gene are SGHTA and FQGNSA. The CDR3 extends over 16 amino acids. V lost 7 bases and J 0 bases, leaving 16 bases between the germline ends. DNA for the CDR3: TGTGCCAGCACCTCTGCGGCCTATCGCTCCTACAATGAGCAGTTCTTC. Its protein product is CASTSAAYRSYNEQFF. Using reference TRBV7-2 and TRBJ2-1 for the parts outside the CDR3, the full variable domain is GAGVSQSPSNKVTEKGKDVELRCDPISGHTALYWYRQSLGQGLEFLIYFQGNSAPDKSGLPSDRFSAERTGGSVSTLTIQRTQQEDSAVYLCASTSAAYRSYNEQFFGPGTRLTVL.

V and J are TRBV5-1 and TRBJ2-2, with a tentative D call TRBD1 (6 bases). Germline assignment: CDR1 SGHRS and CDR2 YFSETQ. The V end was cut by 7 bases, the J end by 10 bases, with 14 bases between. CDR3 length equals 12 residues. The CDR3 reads CASYEQGLELFF. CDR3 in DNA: TGCGCCAGCTATGAACAGGGCTTGGAGCTGTTTTTT.

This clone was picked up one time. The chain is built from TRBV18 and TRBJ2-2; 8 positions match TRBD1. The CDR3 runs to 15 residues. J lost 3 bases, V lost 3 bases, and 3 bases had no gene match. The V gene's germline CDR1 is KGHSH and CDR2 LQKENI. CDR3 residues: CASSPGTGHTGELFF. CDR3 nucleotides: TGTGCCAGCTCACCCGGGACAGGTCACACCGGGGAGCTGTTTTTT.

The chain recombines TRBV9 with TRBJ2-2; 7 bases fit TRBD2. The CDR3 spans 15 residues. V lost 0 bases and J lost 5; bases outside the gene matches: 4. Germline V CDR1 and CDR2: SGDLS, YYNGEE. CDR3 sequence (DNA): TGTGCCAGCAGCGTAGCGGGAGGACGGACCGGGGAGCTGTTTTTT. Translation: CASSVAGGRTGELFF.